The clone carrying this TCR beta chain was observed many times. Its antigen is not known. The source of the sample is a study of T cells in Graves' hyperthyroidism and ophthalmopathy. Whole-study findings and limits: Blood also contained most expanded thyroid clonotypes above 0.001.

If no ophthalmopathy progression occurred within 18 months, Graves' hyperthyroidism was stable. Uncontrolled infections, other autoimmune diseases, pregnancy or lactation led to exclusion of patients. From RNA transcripts, TCR beta CDR3 regions were amplified. The HTBI primer set drove a first-round RT-PCR of the TCR CDR3. TCRdb re-derived calls from the multiplex PCR reads in MiXCR, one entry per CDR3 protein. The table includes 350,000 to 400,000 distinct CDR3 sequences, over 15% detected once. CDR1 is MNHEY, CDR2 SMNVEV, per germline (reference sequence). Trimming cost V 5 bases and J 4 bases; bases outside gene matches: 5. CDR3 size: 13 residues.

The sequenced sample consisted of blood. The clonotype comes from a young woman with Graves' hyperthyroidism. This chain joins TRBV27 and TRBJ2-7; TRBD1 aligns across 7 bases. Here the CDR3 reads CASSARDRYEQYF. The CDR3 nucleotides are TGTGCCAGCAGTGCCCGGGACAGATACGAGCAGTACTTC.